This is a list of T cell receptor beta chains from one sample in a study of vaccination and CD4 T cells after COVID-19. These receptors lack a known antigen. TCRdb analysed the PCR reads with MiXCR anew, one entry per CDR3 protein. The profile shows around 9,500 distinct CDR3 sequences, less than 65% of them singletons. What was sequenced was CD4+ T cells from blood, cultured in vitro. These receptor sequences come from a human donor who had recovered from COVID-19. Both conserved end residues are part of each CDR3. A D gene is named only where the DNA matches it firmly. Some rows have no size entry. The others give once, few or many, or a class for an expanded clone.

clone_size j_call v_call d_call cdr3_nt cdr3_aa
. TRBJ1-2 TRBV27 TRBD1 TGTGCCAGCAGTCAACTGGCGACAGGGGGGAAAGGCTACACCTTC CASSQLATGGKGYTF
. TRBJ1-6 TRBV6-1 TRBD1 TGTGCCAGCAGTACCACAGGGGCCGATAATTCACCCCTCCACTTT CASSTTGADNSPLHF
. TRBJ2-5 TRBV12-3/TRBV12-4 . TGTGCCAGCAGAAGACCCGGGGGCGGAGAGACCCAGTACTTC CASRRPGGGETQYF
. TRBJ2-7 TRBV20-1 . TGCAGCGTCAGCGGGACAGGCCACGAGCAGTACTTC CSVSGTGHEQYF
. TRBJ2-2 TRBV7-3 . TGTGCCAGCAGCTTAAACAAAGCCGGGGAGCTGTTTTTT CASSLNKAGELFF
. TRBJ2-1 TRBV11-1 . TGTGCCACCTCCCTCGTATGGGGGGATGAGCAGTTCTTC CATSLVWGDEQFF
. TRBJ2-1 TRBV4-1 . TGCGCCAGCAGCCAAGATCAGGGGTATGAGCAGTTCTTC CASSQDQGYEQFF
. TRBJ1-5 TRBV2 . TGTGCCAGCAGTGACATGTCCAATCAGCCCCAGCATTTT CASSDMSNQPQHF
once TRBJ1-1 TRBV4-1 . TGCGCCAGCAGCCAAGTCGCAGGGAGTGGGAACACTGAAGCTTTCTTT CASSQVAGSGNTEAFF
few TRBJ1-1 TRBV20-1 . TGCAGTGCTAGAGATCACTTGGGGTACACTGAAGCTTTCTTT CSARDHLGYTEAFF
once TRBJ2-7 TRBV5-1 TRBD2 TGCGCCAGCAGCTTGGCGGCCTCAGGACTAGCGGGGGGAGTAGAGCAGTACTTC CASSLAASGLAGGVEQYF
. TRBJ2-3 TRBV7-2 . TGTGCCAGCAGCCTACTAATCACAGATACGCAGTATTTT CASSLLITDTQYF
few TRBJ2-5 TRBV20-1 . TGCAGTGCTAGAGATCCCAGGGCGGCTAGCATAGACCAGTACTTC CSARDPRAASIDQYF
. TRBJ1-1 TRBV7-9 . TGTGCCAGCAGTTTTGACCCGGGAGAAGCTTTCTTT CASSFDPGEAFF
few TRBJ2-3 TRBV20-1 TRBD1 TGCAGTGCTAGATCTCCGGGACAGGGGCCGACGGGCACAGATACGCAGTATTTT CSARSPGQGPTGTDTQYF
few TRBJ2-7 TRBV6-2/TRBV6-3 TRBD1 TGTGCCAGCAGTGACAGGGGAGGTTTGTCCTACGAGCAGTACTTC CASSDRGGLSYEQYF
few TRBJ1-6 TRBV6-1 . TGTGCCAGCGGGATGACAGCGGTCAATTCACCCCTCCACTTT CASGMTAVNSPLHF
. TRBJ1-1 TRBV19 . TGTGCCAGTGGAGCGAGGAAGAACACTGAAGCTTTCTTT CASGARKNTEAFF
once TRBJ2-1 TRBV20-1 . TGCAGTGCTCAACAGGGTTACAATGAGCAGTTCTTC CSAQQGYNEQFF
. TRBJ1-3 TRBV7-9 . TGTGCCAGCAGCTTACCCCCCCGAGGGACCTCTGGAAACACCATATATTTT CASSLPPRGTSGNTIYF
. TRBJ2-5 TRBV20-1 . TGCAGTGCCCCCTCGGTGAGTGGCCCGTGGACCCAGTACTTC CSAPSVSGPWTQYF
. TRBJ2-1 TRBV12-3/TRBV12-4 TRBD2 TGTGCCAGCAATCCTAGCGGGAGTTTCTACAATGAGCAGTTCTTC CASNPSGSFYNEQFF
once TRBJ2-1 TRBV19 . TGTGCCAGTAGTATCGGTCTAGTCATTAACAATGAGCAGTTCTTC CASSIGLVINNEQFF
. TRBJ2-2 TRBV24-1 TRBD1 TGTGCCACCAGTGATCCAGGACAGGAGACGACCGGGGAGCTGTTTTTT CATSDPGQETTGELFF
once TRBJ2-7 TRBV10-3 . TGTGCCACCACGAGAGGGAGTAGCTACGAGCAGTACTTC CATTRGSSYEQYF
few TRBJ1-1 TRBV6-5 TRBD1 TGTGCCAGCAGTTACCGTGTAGGGACAGGGAACACTGAAGCTTTCTTT CASSYRVGTGNTEAFF
. TRBJ2-2 TRBV6-2/TRBV6-3 TRBD2 TGTGCCAGCAGTTACGAGGGCGGGGGGCCCGACACCGGGGAGCTGTTTTTT CASSYEGGGPDTGELFF
. TRBJ1-1 TRBV7-2 . TGTGCCAGCAGCTTAAACAGTGTCGGCACTGAAGCTTTCTTT CASSLNSVGTEAFF
. TRBJ2-5 TRBV5-4 . TGTGCCAGCAGCCGAACAGGGATGAAGGGTGGGACCCAGTACTTC CASSRTGMKGGTQYF
few TRBJ1-2 TRBV7-2 . TGTGCCAGCAGCCAGGACAGAACCTATGGCTACACCTTC CASSQDRTYGYTF
few TRBJ1-4 TRBV6-5 . TGTGCCAGCAGTTACGAGGCAGGTAAACTGTTTTTT CASSYEAGKLFF
few TRBJ2-3 TRBV19 TRBD1 TGTGCCAGTAGTATAGACAAGAAGACAGGGTCTTCAGATACGCAGTATTTT CASSIDKKTGSSDTQYF
. TRBJ1-2 TRBV7-2 . TGTGCCAGCAGCCCCTCGGGGAACGGCTATGGCTACACCTTC CASSPSGNGYGYTF
. TRBJ2-3 TRBV15 . TGTGCCACCAGCAGAGTATTAGATACGCAGTATTTT CATSRVLDTQYF
few TRBJ1-5 TRBV30 TRBD1 TGTGCCTGGAGATCGACAGGGGGAGGTCAGCCCCAGCATTTT CAWRSTGGGQPQHF
few TRBJ2-7 TRBV10-1 . TGCGCCACCTACTCTCCAGACCGACCCTACGAGCAGTACTTC CATYSPDRPYEQYF
. TRBJ2-1 TRBV15 TRBD2 TGTGCCACCAGCAGGAGGAGCGGGGGGGCTTCAAATAATGAGCAGTTCTTC CATSRRSGGASNNEQFF
. TRBJ2-7 TRBV5-1 . TGCGCCAGCAGCTTGAACGCAGGGTCCTACGAGCAGTACTTC CASSLNAGSYEQYF
. TRBJ2-3 TRBV6-2/TRBV6-3 . TGTGCCAGCAGTTCGAACAGGGTATCCCCAGATACGCAGTATTTT CASSSNRVSPDTQYF
few TRBJ2-7 TRBV20-1 TRBD1 TGCAGTGCTAGAGCCAGGACAGGGCACTACGAGCAGTACTTC CSARARTGHYEQYF
. TRBJ1-3 TRBV6-1 . TGTGCCAGCGCCCGCAGCTCGGGGGTTGTCTCTGGAAACACCATATATTTT CASARSSGVVSGNTIYF
. TRBJ2-2 TRBV7-2 . TGTGCCAGCAGCTTAGAGCTTGTGGGGGAGCTGTTTTTT CASSLELVGELFF
. TRBJ1-2 TRBV20-1 . TGCAGTGCTAGAGAGCCGGGCCCCGGGCCCCATGGCTACACCTTC CSAREPGPGPHGYTF
. TRBJ1-4 TRBV19 . TGTGCCAGTAGTATATCGGGGACGTTTAATGAAAAACTGTTTTTT CASSISGTFNEKLFF
once TRBJ1-2 TRBV5-8 . TGTGCCAGCAGTCCCGACAGGCTCTATGGCTACACCTTC CASSPDRLYGYTF